This T cell receptor (beta chain) was obtained from a study of Tregs in tolerant kidney transplant recipients. Study as a whole: Related graft donors supplied nonmyeloablative bone marrow transplants, and mixed chimerism was transient.

Clones were read by immunoSEQ multiplex PCR, and TCRdb kept only the in-frame ones, dropping some. The repertoire holds over 50,000 clones, with approximately 85% as singletons. CDR3 size: 12 residues. Germline V lookup: CDR1 KGHSH, CDR2 LQKENI. The V gene lost 6 bases and the J gene lost 9 bases, with 12 bases spanning the gap. As regards this clone: Its cognate antigen is unknown.

Whole-study results and caveats: Findings come from small patient numbers and require larger validation.

This sample comprised Tregs from blood, obtained before the transplant. V and J are TRBV18 and TRBJ2-1, with D perhaps TRBD2 (5 bases). This receptor was obtained from a human donor who received a combined kidney and bone marrow transplant. The CDR3 loop reads CASSQTTIEQFF. For the CDR3, the DNA is TGTGCCAGCTCTCAGACTACAATTGAGCAGTTCTTC.